Listed here are 23 T cell receptor beta chains from one sample, sequenced in a study of cytomegalovirus exposure and HLA in healthy donors. The PCR was carried out with 60 Vbeta primers and 13 Jbeta primers. Clones were sequenced by immunoSEQ multiplex PCR, and TCRdb holds only the in-frame ones, with some missing. The table lists about 58,000 clones, with roughly 4% in the top ten. Sequencing used PBMCs. The source of these receptors is a male donor in good health and CMV-seronegative.

The chain uses TRBV6-1 and TRBJ2-7; no firm D call. The CDR3 consists of 13 residues. Germline V gene sequence: CDR1 MNHNS, CDR2 SASEGT. Between the trimmed V and J ends, which lost 3 bases and 2 bases, there was a span of 8 bases. The CDR3 loop is CASSDGSAYEQYF. In DNA, the CDR3 is TGTGCCAGCAGTGATGGAAGCGCCTACGAGCAGTACTTC.

The chain couples TRBV2 to TRBJ1-2; weak D call: TRBD1 (6 bases). The CDR3 sequence is 15 residues long. Trimming stripped 2 bases from V and 2 bases from J, with 12 bases between. From germline, CDR1 is SNHLY and CDR2 FYNNEI. CDR3 sequence: CASSESRDNNYGYTF. The CDR3 DNA follows: TGTGCCAGCAGTGAATCCCGGGACAACAACTATGGCTACACCTTC.

J is TRBJ1-4 and V is TRBV30, with D possibly being TRBD1 (5 bases). The CDR3 consists of 14 residues. Germline values: CDR1 GTSNPN, CDR2 SVGIG (reference sequence). With 1 base removed from V and 5 bases from J, the gap between germline ends came to 11 bases. The CDR3 nucleotides are TGTGCCTGGAGTGCCCTGGACACGAATGAAAAACTGTTTTTT. Translation gives CAWSALDTNEKLFF.

The chain links TRBV28 to TRBJ2-2; maybe TRBD2 (6 bases). V was clipped by 8 bases and J by 2 bases, with 9 bases between them. The CDR3 has 13 residues. Germline assignment: CDR1 MDHEN and CDR2 SYDVKM. The CDR3 reads CASGGANTGELFF. CDR3 DNA sequence: TGTGCCAGCGGCGGGGCAAACACCGGGGAGCTGTTTTTT.

The chain has TRBV5-6 and TRBJ1-1, with D possibly matching TRBD1 (5 bases). The V end was cut by 1 base, the J end by 3 bases, with 22 bases between. The length of the CDR3 is 18 residues. The V gene's germline CDR1 is SGHDT and CDR2 YYEEEE. CDR3 sequence: CASSLTGGGGYIYTEAFF. DNA for the CDR3: TGTGCCAGCAGCTTGACCGGGGGGGGAGGGTATATTTACACTGAAGCTTTCTTT. Filled out from reference TRBV5-6 and TRBJ1-1, the complete variable domain reads DAGVTQSPTHLIKTRGQQVTLRCSPKSGHDTVSWYQQALGQGPQFIFQYYEEEERQRGNFPDRFSGHQFPNYSSELNVNALLLGDSALYLCASSLTGGGGYIYTEAFFGQGTRLTVV.

V and J are TRBV28 and TRBJ2-1, with 7 bases matching TRBD2. This CDR3 has 14 residues. V lost 0 bases and J lost 4; bases outside the gene matches: 0. Germline CDR1 reads MDHEN; CDR2 reads SYDVKM. CDR3 in DNA: TGTGCCAGCAGTTTATGGGGAGGGTACAATGAGCAGTTCTTC. Translated: CASSLWGGYNEQFF.

This chain links TRBV19 with TRBJ2-5; D gene uncertain. This CDR3 spans 16 amino acids. Germline V CDR1 and CDR2: LNHDA, SQIVND (reference sequence). Trimming removed 3 bases from V and 0 bases from J, with 14 bases in between. DNA of the CDR3: TGTGCCAGTAGTATCCGGCCGAGCGCGTACCAAGAGACCCAGTACTTC. It specifies CASSIRPSAYQETQYF.

A remark on this clone: Sequence at one end of the junction differs from germline and may be a read error. J is TRBJ2-1 and V is TRBV9; possibly TRBD2 for D (5 bases). Germline V gene sequence: CDR1 SGDLS, CDR2 YYNGEE. There are 11 residues in the CDR3. Written as DNA, the CDR3 is TGTGCCAGAAGCGTAGCGCGTGAGCAGTTCTTC. This encodes CARSVAREQFF.

J is TRBJ2-3 and V is TRBV18; TRBD2 agrees at 10 bases. CDR1 and CDR2 from the germline V gene are KGHSH and LQKENI. With 5 bases clipped from V and 4 bases from J, the junction kept 6 bases outside the gene matches. The CDR3 is 15 residues long. The CDR3 DNA follows: TGTGCCAGCTCAAACCTAGCGGGAGTCTCAGATACGCAGTATTTT. Translation gives CASSNLAGVSDTQYF.

The chain has TRBV28 and TRBJ1-5; no firm D call. The CDR3 is 13 residues long. From germline, CDR1 is MDHEN and CDR2 SYDVKM. The V end was cut by 7 bases, the J end by 0 bases, with 7 bases between. For the CDR3, the DNA is TGTGCCAGCACTTCCTATAGCAATCAGCCCCAGCATTTT. This translates into CASTSYSNQPQHF.

J is TRBJ1-1 and V is TRBV2; D is ambiguous. Between the trimmed V and J ends, which lost 4 bases and 9 bases, there was a span of 15 bases. The germline gives CDR1 SNHLY, CDR2 FYNNEI. The CDR3 is made up of 13 amino acids. CDR3 residues: CASSADRETKAFF. The DNA of the CDR3 is TGTGCCAGCAGTGCTGACCGGGAGACCAAAGCTTTCTTT.

V is TRBV5-1 and J is TRBJ2-1; D is perhaps TRBD1 (5 bases). The CDR3 is 16 amino acids. Between the trimmed V and J ends, which lost 0 bases and 3 bases, there was a span of 13 bases. Germline-derived CDR1 and CDR2 are SGHRS and YFSETQ. CDR3 in DNA: TGCGCCAGCAGCTTGGAGGGGCGCCCCGACTACAATGAGCAGTTCTTC. This encodes CASSLEGRPDYNEQFF.

The chain uses TRBV18 and TRBJ2-1; TRBD2 matches at 8 bases. V lost 3 bases and J lost 5; bases outside the gene matches: 6. Germline V gene sequence: CDR1 KGHSH, CDR2 LQKENI. CDR3 length: 15 amino acids. This chain's CDR3 is CASSPSPGGNNEQFF. The CDR3 DNA reads as TGTGCCAGCTCACCGTCCCCGGGAGGGAACAATGAGCAGTTCTTC. Based on the CDR3 plus reference TRBV18 and TRBJ2-1, the full variable domain is NAGVMQNPRHLVRRRGQEARLRCSPMKGHSHVYWYRQLPEEGLKFMVYLQKENIIDESGMPKERFSAEFPKEGPSILRIQQVVRGDSAAYFCASSPSPGGNNEQFFGPGTRLTVL.

On this clone itself: At one end, the junction sequence differs from germline, possibly due to a read error. The V and J genes are TRBV7-9 and TRBJ2-1; D is uncertain. Germline V CDR1 and CDR2: SEHNR, FQNEAQ (reference sequence). The CDR3 runs 8 residues. As DNA, the CDR3 is TGTGCCAGCAGCGTCCCGGTCTTC. Protein sequence: CASSVPVF.

The genes are TRBV7-9 and TRBJ1-2, with 7 bases fitting TRBD1. The germline V gene has CDR1 SEHNR and CDR2 FQNEAQ (reference sequence). The length of the CDR3 is 13 residues. V lost 3 bases and J lost 8; bases outside the gene matches: 6. The chain's CDR3 is CASSFDRERGYTF. In nucleotides, the CDR3 is TGTGCCAGCAGCTTTGACAGGGAACGAGGCTACACCTTC.

The chain is built from TRBV11-2 and TRBJ2-5; 9 positions match TRBD2. Trimming cost V 5 bases and J 4 bases; bases outside gene matches: 11. The CDR3 extends over 16 amino acids. The germline gives CDR1 SGHAT, CDR2 FQNNGV. Here the CDR3 DNA reads TGTGCCAGCAGCCCCCTCGGCGGGAGGGCCGGAGAGACCCAGTACTTC. Amino acid sequence: CASSPLGGRAGETQYF.

This chain links TRBV6-5 with TRBJ1-4; tentatively, D is TRBD1 (6 bases). The CDR3 length is 15 residues. With 4 bases removed from V and 6 bases from J, the gap between germline ends came to 15 bases. The germline CDR1 and CDR2 sequences are MNHEY and SVGAGI. The CDR3: CASSSLRGGDEKLFF. The DNA of the CDR3 is TGTGCCAGCAGTTCCCTCAGGGGAGGGGATGAAAAACTGTTTTTT.

Comments on this clone: This sample includes further DNA sequences coding for the same CDR3. The chain recombines TRBV7-9 with TRBJ2-2; no firm D call. V lost 5 bases, J lost 2 bases, and 9 bases lay in between. Germline CDR1 reads SEHNR; CDR2 reads FQNEAQ (reference sequence). The length of the CDR3 is 14 residues. In DNA, the CDR3 is TGTGCCAGCAGCCTGGTCAGAAACACCGGGGAGCTGTTTTTT. This encodes CASSLVRNTGELFF.

The chain carries TRBV19 and TRBJ2-3; D is possibly TRBD1 (6 bases). CDR1 is LNHDA and CDR2 is SQIVND in the germline V gene (reference sequence). The CDR3 is 14 amino acids. Between the trimmed V and J ends, which lost 4 bases and 6 bases, there was a span of 14 bases. CDR3 residues: CASSTGVAPDTQYF. CDR3 in DNA: TGTGCCAGTAGTACAGGGGTGGCCCCGGATACGCAGTATTTT.

CDR3 sequence: CASSFGGLAGNFSYEQYF. CDR3 sequence (DNA): TGTGCCAGCAGCTTCGGGGGACTAGCGGGGAACTTCTCCTACGAGCAGTACTTC. The chain carries TRBV13 and TRBJ2-7; 13 bases map to TRBD2. V lost 3 bases to trimming and J lost 0 bases; unmatched junction nucleotides: 8. The CDR3 spans 18 residues. From germline, CDR1 is PRHDT and CDR2 FYEKMQ (reference sequence).

The chain combines TRBV27 with TRBJ2-7; D is perhaps TRBD2 (5 bases). Deletions cut 8 bases from V and 1 base from J, with 12 bases between. The CDR3 extends over 13 amino acids. The germline gives CDR1 MNHEY, CDR2 SMNVEV (reference sequence). Here the CDR3 reads CASAISGSYEQYF. The CDR3 nucleotides read TGTGCCAGCGCCATCAGCGGTTCCTACGAGCAGTACTTC.

The chain is built from TRBV28 and TRBJ2-7, with TRBD2 identical over 13 bases. With V trimmed by 6 bases and J by 4 bases, 6 bases remained unmatched. The germline V gene has CDR1 MDHEN and CDR2 SYDVKM. This CDR3 has 15 amino acids. CDR3 loop: CASRLGLAGVYEQYF. CDR3 coding DNA: TGTGCCAGCAGACTAGGACTAGCGGGAGTGTACGAGCAGTACTTC.

The chain combines TRBV5-1 with TRBJ1-2; D possibly corresponds to TRBD1 (6 bases). Germline V gene data show CDR1 as SGHRS and CDR2 as YFSETQ. This CDR3 has 14 amino acids. Trimming took off 1 base at V and 6 bases at J, with 13 bases between the two ends. The CDR3 sequence: CASSLRQGLDGYTF. The CDR3 DNA is TGCGCCAGCAGCTTGCGGCAGGGGCTCGATGGCTACACCTTC.